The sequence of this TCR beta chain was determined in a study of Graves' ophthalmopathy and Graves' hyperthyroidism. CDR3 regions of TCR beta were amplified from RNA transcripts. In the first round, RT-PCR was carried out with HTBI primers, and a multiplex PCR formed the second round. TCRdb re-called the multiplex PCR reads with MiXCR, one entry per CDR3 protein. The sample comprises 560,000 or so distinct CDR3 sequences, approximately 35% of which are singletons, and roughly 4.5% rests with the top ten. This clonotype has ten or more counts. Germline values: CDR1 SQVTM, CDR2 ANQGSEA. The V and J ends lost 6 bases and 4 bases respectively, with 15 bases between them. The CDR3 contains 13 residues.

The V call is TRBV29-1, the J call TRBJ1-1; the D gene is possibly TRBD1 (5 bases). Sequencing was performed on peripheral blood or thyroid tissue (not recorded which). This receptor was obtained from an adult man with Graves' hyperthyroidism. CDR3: CSVETAGSTEAFF. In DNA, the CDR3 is TGCAGCGTGGAGACAGCGGGGTCCACTGAAGCTTTCTTT. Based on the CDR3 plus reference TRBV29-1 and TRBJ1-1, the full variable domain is SAVISQKPSRDICQRGTSLTIQCQVDSQVTMMFWYRQQPGQSLTLIATANQGSEATYESGFVIDKFPISRPNLTFSTLTVSNMSPEDSSIYLCSVETAGSTEAFFGQGTRLTVV.